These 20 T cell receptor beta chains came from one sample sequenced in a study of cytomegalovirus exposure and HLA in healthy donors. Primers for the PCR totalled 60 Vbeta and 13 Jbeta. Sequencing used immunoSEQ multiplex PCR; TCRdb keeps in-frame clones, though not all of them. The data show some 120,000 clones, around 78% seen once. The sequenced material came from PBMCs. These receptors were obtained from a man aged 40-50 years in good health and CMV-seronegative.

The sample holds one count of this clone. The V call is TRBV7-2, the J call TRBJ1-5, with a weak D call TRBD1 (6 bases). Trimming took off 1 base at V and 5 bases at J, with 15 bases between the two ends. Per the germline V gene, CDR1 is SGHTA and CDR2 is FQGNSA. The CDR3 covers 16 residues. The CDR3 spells CASSLGPQGLHQPQHF. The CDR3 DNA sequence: TGTGCCAGCAGCTTAGGGCCTCAGGGGTTGCATCAGCCCCAGCATTTT.

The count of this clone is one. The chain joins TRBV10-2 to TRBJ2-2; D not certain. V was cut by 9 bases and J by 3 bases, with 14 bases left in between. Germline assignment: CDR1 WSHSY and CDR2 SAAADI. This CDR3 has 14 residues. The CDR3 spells CASPVKGDTGELFF. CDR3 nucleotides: TGCGCCAGTCCCGTAAAAGGAGACACCGGGGAGCTGTTTTTT.

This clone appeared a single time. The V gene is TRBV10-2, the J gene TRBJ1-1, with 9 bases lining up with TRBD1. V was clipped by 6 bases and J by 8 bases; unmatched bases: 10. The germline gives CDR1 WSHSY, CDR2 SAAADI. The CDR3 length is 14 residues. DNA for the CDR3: TGCGCCAGCAGCCAGCGGGACAGGGTAACCGAAGCTTTCTTT. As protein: CASSQRDRVTEAFF.

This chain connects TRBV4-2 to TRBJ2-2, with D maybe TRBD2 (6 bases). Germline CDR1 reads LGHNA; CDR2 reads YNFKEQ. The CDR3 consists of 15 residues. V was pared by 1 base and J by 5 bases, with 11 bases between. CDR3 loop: CASSQVLGGTGELFF. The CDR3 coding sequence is TGTGCCAGCAGCCAAGTACTCGGGGGTACCGGGGAGCTGTTTTTT.

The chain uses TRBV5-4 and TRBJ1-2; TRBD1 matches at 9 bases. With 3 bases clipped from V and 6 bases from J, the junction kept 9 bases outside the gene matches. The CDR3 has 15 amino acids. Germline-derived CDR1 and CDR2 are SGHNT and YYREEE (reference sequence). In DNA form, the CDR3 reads TGTGCCAGCAGCTCGATCACAGGGGGCGTGGATGGCTACACCTTC. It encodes CASSSITGGVDGYTF.

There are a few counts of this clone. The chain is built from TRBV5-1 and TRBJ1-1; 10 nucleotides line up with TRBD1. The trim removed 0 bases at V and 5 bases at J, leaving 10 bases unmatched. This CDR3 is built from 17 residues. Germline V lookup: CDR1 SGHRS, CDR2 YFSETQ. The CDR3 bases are TGCGCCAGCAGCTTGGTGGGGGGACAGGGGATGCGGACTGAAGCTTTCTTT. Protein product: CASSLVGGQGMRTEAFF. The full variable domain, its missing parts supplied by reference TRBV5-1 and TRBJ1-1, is KAGVTQTPRYLIKTRGQQVTLSCSPISGHRSVSWYQQTPGQGLQFLFEYFSETQRNKGNFPGRFSGRQFSNSRSEMNVSTLELGDSALYLCASSLVGGQGMRTEAFFGQGTRLTVV.

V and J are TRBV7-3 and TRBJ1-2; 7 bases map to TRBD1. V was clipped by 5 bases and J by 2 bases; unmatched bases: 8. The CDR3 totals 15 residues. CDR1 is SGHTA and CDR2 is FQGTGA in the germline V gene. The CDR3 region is CASSPSGTANYGYTF. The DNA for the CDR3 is TGTGCCAGCAGCCCTTCGGGGACAGCGAACTATGGCTACACCTTC.

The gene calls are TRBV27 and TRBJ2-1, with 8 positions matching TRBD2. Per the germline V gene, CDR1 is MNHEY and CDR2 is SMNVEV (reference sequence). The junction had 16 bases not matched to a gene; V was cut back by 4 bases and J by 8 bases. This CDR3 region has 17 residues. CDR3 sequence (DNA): TGTGCCAGCAGTTCCGGACCGGGACTAGGATTTCTCGATGAGCAGTTCTTC. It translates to CASSSGPGLGFLDEQFF.

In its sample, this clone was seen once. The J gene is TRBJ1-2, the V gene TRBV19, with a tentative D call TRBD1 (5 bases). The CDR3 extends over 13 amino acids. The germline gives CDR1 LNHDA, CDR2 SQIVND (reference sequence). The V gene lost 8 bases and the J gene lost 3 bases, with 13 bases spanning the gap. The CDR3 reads CASSATADYGYTF. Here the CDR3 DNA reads TGTGCCAGTTCCGCGACAGCCGACTATGGCTACACCTTC.

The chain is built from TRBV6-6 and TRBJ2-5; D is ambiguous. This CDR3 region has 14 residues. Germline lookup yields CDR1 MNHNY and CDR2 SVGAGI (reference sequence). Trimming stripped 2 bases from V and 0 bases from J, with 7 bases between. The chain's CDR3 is CASSYGQYQETQYF. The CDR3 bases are TGTGCCAGCAGTTACGGCCAGTACCAAGAGACCCAGTACTTC.

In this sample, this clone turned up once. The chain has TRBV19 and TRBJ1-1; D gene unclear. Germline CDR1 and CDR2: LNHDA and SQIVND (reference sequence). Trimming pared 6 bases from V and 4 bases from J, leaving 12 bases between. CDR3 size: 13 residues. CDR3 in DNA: TGTGCCAGTAGAGAGGGTGGGTTCACTGAAGCTTTCTTT. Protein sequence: CASREGGFTEAFF.

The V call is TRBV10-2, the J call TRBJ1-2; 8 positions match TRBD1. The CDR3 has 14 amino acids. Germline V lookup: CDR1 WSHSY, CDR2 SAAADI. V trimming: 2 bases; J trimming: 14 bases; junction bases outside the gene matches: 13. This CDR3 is CASSEGGRGPGTTF. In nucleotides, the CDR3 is TGCGCCAGCAGTGAGGGGGGCAGGGGGCCCGGGACAACCTTC.

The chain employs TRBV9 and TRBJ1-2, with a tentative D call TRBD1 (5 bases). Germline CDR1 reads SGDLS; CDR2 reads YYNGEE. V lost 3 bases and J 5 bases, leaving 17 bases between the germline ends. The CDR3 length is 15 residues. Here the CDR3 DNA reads TGTGCCAGCAGCGAGAACACAGGCTCTGGGTATGGCTACACCTTC. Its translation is CASSENTGSGYGYTF.

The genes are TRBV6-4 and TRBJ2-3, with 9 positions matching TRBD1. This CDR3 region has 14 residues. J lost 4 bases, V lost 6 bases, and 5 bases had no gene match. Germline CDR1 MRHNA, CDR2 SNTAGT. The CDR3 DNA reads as TGTGCCAGCAGACCAACAGGGGGCGCAGATACGCAGTATTTT. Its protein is CASRPTGGADTQYF.

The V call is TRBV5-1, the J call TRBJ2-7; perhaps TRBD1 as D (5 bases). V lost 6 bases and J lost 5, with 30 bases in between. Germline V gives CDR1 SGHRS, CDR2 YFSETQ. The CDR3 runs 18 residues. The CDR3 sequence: CASTHTPQGRFGKDEQYF. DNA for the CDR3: TGCGCCAGCACCCATACGCCTCAGGGAAGGTTTGGGAAGGACGAGCAGTACTTC.

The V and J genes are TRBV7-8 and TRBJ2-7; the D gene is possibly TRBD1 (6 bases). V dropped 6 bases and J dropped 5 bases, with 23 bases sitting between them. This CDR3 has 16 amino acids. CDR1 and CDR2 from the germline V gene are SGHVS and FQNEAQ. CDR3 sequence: CASSYISSGTINEQYF. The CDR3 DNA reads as TGTGCCAGCAGTTACATATCATCCGGGACAATAAACGAGCAGTACTTC.

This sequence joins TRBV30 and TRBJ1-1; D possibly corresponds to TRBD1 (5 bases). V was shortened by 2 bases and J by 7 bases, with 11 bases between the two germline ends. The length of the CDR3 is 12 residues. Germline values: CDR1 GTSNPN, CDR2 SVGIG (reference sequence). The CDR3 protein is CAWSTQDIEAFF. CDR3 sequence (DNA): TGTGCCTGGAGTACACAGGACATTGAAGCTTTCTTT.

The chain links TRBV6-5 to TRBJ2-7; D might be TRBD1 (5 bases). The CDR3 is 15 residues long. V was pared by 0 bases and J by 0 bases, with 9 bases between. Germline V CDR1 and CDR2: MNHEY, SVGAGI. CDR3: CASSYSYRSSYEQYF. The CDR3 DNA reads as TGTGCCAGCAGTTACTCGTACAGGAGCTCCTACGAGCAGTACTTC.

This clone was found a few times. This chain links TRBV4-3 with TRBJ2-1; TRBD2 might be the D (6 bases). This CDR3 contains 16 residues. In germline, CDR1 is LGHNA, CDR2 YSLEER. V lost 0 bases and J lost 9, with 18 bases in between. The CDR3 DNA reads TGCGCCAGCAGCCAAGATGTCGGGGGAATATATGTTGAGCAGTTCTTC. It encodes CASSQDVGGIYVEQFF.

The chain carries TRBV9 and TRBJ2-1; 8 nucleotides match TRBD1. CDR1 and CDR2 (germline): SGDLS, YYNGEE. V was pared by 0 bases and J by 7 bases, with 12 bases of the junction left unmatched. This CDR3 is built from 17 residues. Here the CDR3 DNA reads TGTGCCAGCAGCGTAGCAACCCGGACAGGGTCATGGAATGAGCAGTTCTTC. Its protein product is CASSVATRTGSWNEQFF.